The next 8 T cell receptor beta chains were all read from a single sample in a study of T cell responses to AZD1222 COVID-19 vaccine. Generated by immunoSEQ multiplex PCR, the TCRdb table keeps only in-frame clones and is missing some. Seen here are under 100,000 clones, over 85% observed once, and the top ten hold roughly 5.3%. Sequencing used peripheral blood, obtained 28 days after the second AZD1222 dose. The receptors here all came from an adult who received the AZD1222 COVID-19 vaccine.

The chain combines TRBV27 with TRBJ1-1; D not certain. The V end lost 5 bases, the J end lost 0 bases, and 25 bases lay between the germline ends. From germline, CDR1 is MNHEY and CDR2 SMNVEV (reference sequence). The CDR3 runs 19 residues. The DNA of the CDR3 is TGTGCCAGCAGTAAGCACCCTGGGGTGAGAGGGAACATGAACACTGAAGCTTTCTTT. Protein sequence: CASSKHPGVRGNMNTEAFF.

The J gene is TRBJ1-2, the V gene TRBV28; D possibly corresponds to TRBD1 (5 bases). The CDR3 sequence is 16 residues long. The V end lost 5 bases, the J end lost 8 bases, and 24 bases lay between the germline ends. Germline V gene sequence: CDR1 MDHEN, CDR2 SYDVKM. CDR3 bases: TGTGCCAGCAGTCGGGATCCGGCGAGCAGGGCCCACGGCTACACCTTC. It encodes CASSRDPASRAHGYTF.

This chain connects TRBV27 to TRBJ1-5; no definite D call. The CDR3 covers 13 residues. Looked up from germline, CDR1 is MNHEY and CDR2 is SMNVEV (reference sequence). V dropped 6 bases and J dropped 0 bases, with 6 bases sitting between them. The CDR3 loop is CASSRYSNQPQHF. The CDR3 nucleotides are TGTGCCAGCAGCCGATATAGCAATCAGCCCCAGCATTTT.

The genes are TRBV29-1 and TRBJ2-5; no reliable D call. The germline gives CDR1 SQVTM, CDR2 ANQGSEA. The CDR3 is 11 amino acids. V was clipped by 7 bases and J by 5 bases, with 11 bases between them. Here the CDR3 DNA reads TGCAGCGCCGGCGAACGGGAGACCCAGTACTTC. This sequence encodes CSAGERETQYF.

The chain carries TRBV6-5 and TRBJ2-2; possibly TRBD1 or TRBD2 for D (5 bases each). The germline gives CDR1 MNHEY, CDR2 SVGAGI. Trimming shortened V by 7 bases and J by 5 bases, and 11 bases separated the two germline ends. The CDR3 extends over 13 amino acids. DNA of the CDR3: TGTGCCAGCAATTCCGAGGGGACCGGGGAGCTGTTTTTT. Its protein is CASNSEGTGELFF.

The chain uses TRBV2 and TRBJ2-3; D perhaps matches TRBD2 (5 bases). This CDR3 has 15 residues. Germline V gene lookup returns CDR1 SNHLY and CDR2 FYNNEI. The ends were cut back, 4 bases at V and 1 base at J, with 12 bases in the middle. The CDR3 DNA reads TGTGCCAGCAGTGTAGAGCGGCTCCGCACAGATACGCAGTATTTT. Translation gives CASSVERLRTDTQYF.

This rearrangement joins TRBV5-1 to TRBJ2-1, with D unclear. Germline V gene sequence: CDR1 SGHRS, CDR2 YFSETQ. The CDR3 is 17 residues long. V was cut by 4 bases and J by 1 base, with 18 bases left in between. This chain's CDR3 is CASSRDPLLGSYNEQFF. DNA of the CDR3: TGCGCCAGCAGCCGCGACCCGCTATTGGGGTCCTACAATGAGCAGTTCTTC.

This chain joins TRBV6-1 and TRBJ1-2; 7 bases line up with TRBD1. With V trimmed by 6 bases and J by 6 bases, 7 bases remained unmatched. CDR1 is MNHNS and CDR2 is SASEGT in the germline V gene. The CDR3 covers 13 residues. DNA of the CDR3: TGTGCCAGCAGCCCCGACAGGGTGGATGGCTACACCTTC. Encoded protein: CASSPDRVDGYTF.